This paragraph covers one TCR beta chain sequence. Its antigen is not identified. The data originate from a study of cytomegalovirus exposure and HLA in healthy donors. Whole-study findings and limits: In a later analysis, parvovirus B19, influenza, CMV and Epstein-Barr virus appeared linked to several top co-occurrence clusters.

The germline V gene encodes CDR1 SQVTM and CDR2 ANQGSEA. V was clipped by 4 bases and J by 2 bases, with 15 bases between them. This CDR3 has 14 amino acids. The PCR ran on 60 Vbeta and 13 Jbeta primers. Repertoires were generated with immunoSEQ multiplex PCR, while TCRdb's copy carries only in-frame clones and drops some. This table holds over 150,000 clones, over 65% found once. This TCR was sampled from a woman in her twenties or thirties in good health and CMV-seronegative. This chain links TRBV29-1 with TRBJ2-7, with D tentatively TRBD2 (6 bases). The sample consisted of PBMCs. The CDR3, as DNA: TGCAGCGTTGCCCGGACTACGGAGCCCTACGAGCAGTACTTC. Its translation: CSVARTTEPYEQYF.